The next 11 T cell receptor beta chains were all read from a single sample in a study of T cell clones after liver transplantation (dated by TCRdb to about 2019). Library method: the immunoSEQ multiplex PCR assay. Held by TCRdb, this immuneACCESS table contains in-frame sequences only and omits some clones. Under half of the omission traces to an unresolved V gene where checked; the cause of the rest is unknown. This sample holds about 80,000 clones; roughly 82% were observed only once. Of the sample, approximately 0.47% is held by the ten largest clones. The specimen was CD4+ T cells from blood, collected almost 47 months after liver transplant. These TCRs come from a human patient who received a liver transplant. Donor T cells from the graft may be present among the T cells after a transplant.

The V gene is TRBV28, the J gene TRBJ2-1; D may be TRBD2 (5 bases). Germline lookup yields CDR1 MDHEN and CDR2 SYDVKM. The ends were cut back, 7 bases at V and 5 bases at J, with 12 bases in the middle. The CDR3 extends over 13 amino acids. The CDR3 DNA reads TGTGCCAGCAATCGGGGTCTTAACAATGAGCAGTTCTTC. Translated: CASNRGLNNEQFF.

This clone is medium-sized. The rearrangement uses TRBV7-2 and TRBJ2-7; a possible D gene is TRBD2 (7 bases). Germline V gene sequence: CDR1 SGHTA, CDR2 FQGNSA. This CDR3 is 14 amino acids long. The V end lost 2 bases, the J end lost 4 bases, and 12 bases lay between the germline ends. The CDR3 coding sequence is TGTGCCAGCAGCTTAAAGGGGGGGCTTTACGAGCAGTACTTC. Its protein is CASSLKGGLYEQYF.

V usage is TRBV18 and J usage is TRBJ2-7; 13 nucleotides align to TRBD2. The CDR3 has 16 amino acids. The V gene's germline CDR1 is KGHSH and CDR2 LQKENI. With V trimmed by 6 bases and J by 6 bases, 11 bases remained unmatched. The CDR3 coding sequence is TGTGCCAGCTCCACCCGGACTAGCGGGAGTCCTGCCGAGCAGTACTTC. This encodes CASSTRTSGSPAEQYF. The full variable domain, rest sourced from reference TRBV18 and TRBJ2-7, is NAGVMQNPRHLVRRRGQEARLRCSPMKGHSHVYWYRQLPEEGLKFMVYLQKENIIDESGMPKERFSAEFPKEGPSILRIQQVVRGDSAAYFCASSTRTSGSPAEQYFGPGTRLTVT.

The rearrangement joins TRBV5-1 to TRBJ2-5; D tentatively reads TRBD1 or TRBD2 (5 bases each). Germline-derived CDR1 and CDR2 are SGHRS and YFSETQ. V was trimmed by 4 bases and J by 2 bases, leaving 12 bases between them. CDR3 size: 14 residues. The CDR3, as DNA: TGCGCCAGCAGCCCCGGGACGACTCAAGAGACCCAGTACTTC. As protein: CASSPGTTQETQYF. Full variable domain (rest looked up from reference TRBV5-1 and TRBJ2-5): KAGVTQTPRYLIKTRGQQVTLSCSPISGHRSVSWYQQTPGQGLQFLFEYFSETQRNKGNFPGRFSGRQFSNSRSEMNVSTLELGDSALYLCASSPGTTQETQYFGPGTRLLVL.

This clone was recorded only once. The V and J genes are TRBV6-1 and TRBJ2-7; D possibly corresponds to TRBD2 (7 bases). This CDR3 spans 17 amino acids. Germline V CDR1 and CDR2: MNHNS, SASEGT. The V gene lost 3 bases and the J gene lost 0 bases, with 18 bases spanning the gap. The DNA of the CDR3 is TGTGCCAGCAGTGACCCCCACGGGGGGCTAAGCTCCTACGAGCAGTACTTC. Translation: CASSDPHGGLSSYEQYF.

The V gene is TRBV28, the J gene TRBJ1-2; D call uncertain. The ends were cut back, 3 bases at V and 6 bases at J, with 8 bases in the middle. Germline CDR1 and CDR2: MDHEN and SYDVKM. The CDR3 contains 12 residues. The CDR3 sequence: CASSFGDNGYTF. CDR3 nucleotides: TGTGCCAGCAGTTTCGGAGACAATGGCTACACCTTC.

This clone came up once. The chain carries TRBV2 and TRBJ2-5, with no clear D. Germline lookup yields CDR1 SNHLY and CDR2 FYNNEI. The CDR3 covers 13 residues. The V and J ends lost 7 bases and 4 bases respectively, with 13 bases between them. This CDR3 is CASTSLVGETQYF. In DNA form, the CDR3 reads TGTGCCAGCACTTCGCTAGTGGGAGAGACCCAGTACTTC.

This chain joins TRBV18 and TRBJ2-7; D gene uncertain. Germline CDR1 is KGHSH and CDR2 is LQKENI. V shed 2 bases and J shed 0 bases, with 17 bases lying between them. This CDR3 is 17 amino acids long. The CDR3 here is CASSPNGPAASSYEQYF. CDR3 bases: TGTGCCAGCTCACCAAACGGTCCCGCGGCCAGCTCCTACGAGCAGTACTTC.

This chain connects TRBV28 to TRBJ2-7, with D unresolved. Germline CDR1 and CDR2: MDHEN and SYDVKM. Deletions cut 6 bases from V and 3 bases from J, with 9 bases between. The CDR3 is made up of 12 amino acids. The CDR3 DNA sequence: TGTGCCAGCAGGGACCAAGGCTACGAGCAGTACTTC. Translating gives CASRDQGYEQYF. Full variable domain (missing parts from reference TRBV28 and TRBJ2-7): DVKVTQSSRYLVKRTGEKVFLECVQDMDHENMFWYRQDPGLGLRLIYFSYDVKMKEKGDIPEGYSVSREKKERFSLILESASTNQTSMYLCASRDQGYEQYFGPGTRLTVT.

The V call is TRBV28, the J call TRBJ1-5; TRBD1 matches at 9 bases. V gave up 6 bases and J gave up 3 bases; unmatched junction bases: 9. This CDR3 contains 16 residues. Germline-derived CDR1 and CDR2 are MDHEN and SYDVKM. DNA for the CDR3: TGTGCCAGCAGACAAGACAGGGGGTCGGTCAATCAGCCCCAGCATTTT. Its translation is CASRQDRGSVNQPQHF.

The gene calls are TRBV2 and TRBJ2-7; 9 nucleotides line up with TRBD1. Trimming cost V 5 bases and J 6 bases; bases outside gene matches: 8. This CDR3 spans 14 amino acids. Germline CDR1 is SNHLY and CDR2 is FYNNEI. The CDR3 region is CASSSETGGSEQYF. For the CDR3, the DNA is TGTGCCAGCAGTTCAGAGACAGGGGGAAGCGAGCAGTACTTC.